This T cell receptor beta chain came from a study of blood T cell repertoires in COVID-19. TCRdb's copy holds only in-frame clones and misses some; the assay was immunoSEQ multiplex PCR. Here the sample spans 150,000 or so clones, 88% being singletons. CDR3 length: 13 amino acids. Germline V gene lookup returns CDR1 MDHEN and CDR2 SYDVKM. The junction had 5 bases not matched to a gene; V was cut back by 6 bases and J by 4 bases. V is TRBV28 and J is TRBJ1-2, with 7 bases aligning to TRBD1. This clonotype originated in a woman aged 25 to 45 with acute COVID-19. Specimen: PBMCs or T cells enriched from blood (not recorded which). CDR3 sequence reads: CASSLDRVYGYTF. DNA for the CDR3: TGTGCCAGCAGCCTTGACAGGGTCTATGGCTACACCTTC.